The clone carrying this T cell receptor beta chain showed up many times. The antigen is unknown. TCRdb passed the 5' RACE reads through MiXCR, listing each CDR3 protein once. The sample comprises approximately 590,000 distinct CDR3 sequences, 9.6% of which are singletons, and more than 2.5% rests with the top ten. These data originate in a study of identical twins. Study-level findings and limits: Models underestimated how often monozygotic twins shared out-of-frame TCR alpha.

Per the germline V gene, CDR1 is SQVTM and CDR2 is ANQGSEA. The CDR3 runs 15 residues. V lost 1 base, J lost 0 bases, and 10 bases lay in between. A further study also used this sample, focusing on yellow fever vaccine responses in identical twins.

The receptor comes from a woman aged 18-35 years in good health. V is TRBV29-1 and J is TRBJ2-1; D might be TRBD1 (5 bases). Sequenced material: PBMCs. CDR3 sequence (DNA): TGCAGCGTTGAAGGGGTAGGGGTCTCCTACAATGAGCAGTTCTTC. This encodes CSVEGVGVSYNEQFF.